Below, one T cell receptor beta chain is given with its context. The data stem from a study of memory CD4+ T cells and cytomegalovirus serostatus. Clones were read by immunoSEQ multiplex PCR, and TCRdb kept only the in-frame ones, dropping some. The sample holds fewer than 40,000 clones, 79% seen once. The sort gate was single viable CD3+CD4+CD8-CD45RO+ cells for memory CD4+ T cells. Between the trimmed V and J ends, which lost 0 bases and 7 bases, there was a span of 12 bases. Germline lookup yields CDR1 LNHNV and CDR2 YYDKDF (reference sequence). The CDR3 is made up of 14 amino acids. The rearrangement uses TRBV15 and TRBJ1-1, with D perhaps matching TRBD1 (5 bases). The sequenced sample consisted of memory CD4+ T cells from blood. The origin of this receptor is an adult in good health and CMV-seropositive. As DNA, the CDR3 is TGTGCCACCAGCAGAGATAGGGTGGGGGGTGAAGCTTTCTTT. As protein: CATSRDRVGGEAFF.